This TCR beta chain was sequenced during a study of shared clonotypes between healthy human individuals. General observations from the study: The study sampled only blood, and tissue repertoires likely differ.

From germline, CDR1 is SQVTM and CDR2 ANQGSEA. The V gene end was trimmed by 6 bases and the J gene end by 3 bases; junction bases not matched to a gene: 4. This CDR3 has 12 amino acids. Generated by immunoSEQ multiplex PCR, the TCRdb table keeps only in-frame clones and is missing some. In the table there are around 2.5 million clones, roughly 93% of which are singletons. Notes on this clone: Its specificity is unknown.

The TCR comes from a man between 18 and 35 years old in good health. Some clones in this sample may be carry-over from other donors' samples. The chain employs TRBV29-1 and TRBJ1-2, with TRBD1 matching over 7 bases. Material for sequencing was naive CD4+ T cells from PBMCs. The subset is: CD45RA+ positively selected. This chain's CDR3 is CSVSQGDYGYTF. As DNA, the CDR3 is TGCAGCGTGTCCCAGGGGGACTATGGCTACACCTTC.